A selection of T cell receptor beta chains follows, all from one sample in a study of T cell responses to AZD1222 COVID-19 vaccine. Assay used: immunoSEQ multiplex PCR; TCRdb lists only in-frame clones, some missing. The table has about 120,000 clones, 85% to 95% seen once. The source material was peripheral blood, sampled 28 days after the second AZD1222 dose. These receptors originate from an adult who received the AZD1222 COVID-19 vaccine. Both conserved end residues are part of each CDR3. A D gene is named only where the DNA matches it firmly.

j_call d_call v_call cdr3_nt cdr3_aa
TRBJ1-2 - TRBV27 TGTGCCAGCAGTGCCCTCGGTACACTAGACTATGGCTACACCTTC CASSALGTLDYGYTF
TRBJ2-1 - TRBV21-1 TGTGCCAGCAGCAAACTTTTGGGGGATGAGCAGTTCTTC CASSKLLGDEQFF
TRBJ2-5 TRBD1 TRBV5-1 TGCGCCAGCAAAACGACCCCGACAGGGTTCAATTGGGAGACCCAGTACTTC CASKTTPTGFNWETQYF
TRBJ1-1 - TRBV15 TGTGCCACCAGCCTAGATAAACCCCCAAGGAGGACTGAAGCTTTCTTT CATSLDKPPRRTEAFF
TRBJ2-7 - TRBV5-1 TGCGCCAGCAGCTTGGGGGGTAGCTCCTACGAGCAGTACTTC CASSLGGSSYEQYF
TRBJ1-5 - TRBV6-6 TGTGCCAGCAGTGGTCCACGCGGGCCCCAGCATTTT CASSGPRGPQHF
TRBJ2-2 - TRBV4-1 TGCGCCAGCAGCCAAGACCAGGGCGGATTTTCCGGGGAGCTGTTTTTT CASSQDQGGFSGELFF
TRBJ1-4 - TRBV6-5 TGTGCCAGCAGACCGGGACTCGCAAATGAAAAACTGTTTTTT CASRPGLANEKLFF
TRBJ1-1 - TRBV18 TGTGCCAGCTATCAGGGACAGAACACTGAAGCTTTCTTT CASYQGQNTEAFF
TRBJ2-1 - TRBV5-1 TGCGCCAGCAGCTTGGACTCTAGGGGTGAGCAGTTCTTC CASSLDSRGEQFF
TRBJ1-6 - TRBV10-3 TGTGCCATCAGTGAAGACGACGCGGAAAATTCACCCCTCCACTTT CAISEDDAENSPLHF
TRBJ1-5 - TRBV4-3 TGCGCCAGCAGCCAAGATCAGGGGCAGCCCCAGCATTTT CASSQDQGQPQHF
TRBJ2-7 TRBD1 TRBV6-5 TGTGCCAGCAGTTTTACCGGACAGGGTTCCTACGAGCAGTACTTC CASSFTGQGSYEQYF
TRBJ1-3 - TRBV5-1 TGCGCCAGCCGAGGGACTGGAAACACCATATATTTT CASRGTGNTIYF
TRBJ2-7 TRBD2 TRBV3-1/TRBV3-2 TGTGCCAGCAGCCAACGGACTAGCGGGAACTACGAGCAGTACTTC CASSQRTSGNYEQYF
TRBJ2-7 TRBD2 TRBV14 TGTGCCAGCAGCCAAGATTGGGAACTAGCGGGAAACCAGTACTTC CASSQDWELAGNQYF
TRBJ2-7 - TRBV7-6 TGTGCCAGCAGCCGAGTATTCACAGGGATGTTAGCCGAGCAGTACTTC CASSRVFTGMLAEQYF
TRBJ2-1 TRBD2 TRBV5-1 TGCGCCAGCAGCTATTCAGCTAGCGGGGGGTACAATGAGCAGTTCTTC CASSYSASGGYNEQFF
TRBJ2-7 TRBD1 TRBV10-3 TGTGCCATCAGTGAGCCCCAGGGGGCTTCCTACGAGCAGTACTTC CAISEPQGASYEQYF
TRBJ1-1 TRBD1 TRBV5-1 TGCGCCAGCAGCTTGGGGACAGGGGGCCTAACTGAAGCTTTCTTT CASSLGTGGLTEAFF
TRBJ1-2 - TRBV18 TGTGCCAGCTCACCAGGGGCAGGAGACTATGGCTACACCTTC CASSPGAGDYGYTF
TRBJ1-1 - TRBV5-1 TGCGCCAGCAGCTTGGTGAAGGCGAACACTGAAGCTTTCTTT CASSLVKANTEAFF
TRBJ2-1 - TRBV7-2 TGTGCCAGCAGCTCGGGCTTTGGGACCTACAATGAGCAGTTCTTC CASSSGFGTYNEQFF
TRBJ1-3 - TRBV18 TGTGCCAGCTCACCCGAGGACAGAGCCTCTGGAAACACCATATATTTT CASSPEDRASGNTIYF
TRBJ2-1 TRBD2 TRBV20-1 TGCAGTGCTAGTCGTAGCGGGAGCTATGAGCAGTTCTTC CSASRSGSYEQFF
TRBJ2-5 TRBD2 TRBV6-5 TGTGCCAGTATTAGCGGGGGGTCCCAAGAGACCCAGTACTTC CASISGGSQETQYF
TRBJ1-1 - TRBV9 TGTGCCAGCAGCGTAGCTCCAAACAGGGAAGAAGCTTTCTTT CASSVAPNREEAFF
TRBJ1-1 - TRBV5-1 TGCGCCAGCAGCTCCCAAAATTTTGACAACACTGAAGCTTTCTTT CASSSQNFDNTEAFF
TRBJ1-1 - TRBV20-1 TGCAGTGCTAGTCCCGGCGGTGAAGCTTTCTTT CSASPGGEAFF
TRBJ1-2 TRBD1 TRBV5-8 TGTGCCAGCAGAAAGACAGGGGGCTATGGCTACACCTTC CASRKTGGYGYTF
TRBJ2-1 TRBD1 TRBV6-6 TGTGCCAGCAGTTCCCAGCAAGGGACAGGGGTACTCTTC CASSSQQGTGVLF
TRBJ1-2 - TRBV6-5 TGTGCCAGCAGTAGGACCAGGGTGGAGGGCTACACCTTC CASSRTRVEGYTF
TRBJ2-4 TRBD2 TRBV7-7 TGTGCCAGCAGCCGAATGGCGGGGGGCACAGCCAAAAACATTCAGTACTTC CASSRMAGGTAKNIQYF
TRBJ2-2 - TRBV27 TGTGCCAGCAGTTTTAGTACCACCTGGGAGCTGTTTTTT CASSFSTTWELFF
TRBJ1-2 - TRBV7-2 TGTGCCAGCAGCCCAAGTCCGGGGAACTATGGCTACACCTTC CASSPSPGNYGYTF
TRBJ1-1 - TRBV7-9 TGTGCCAGCAGCTTAGCAGGGGCGAGCACCACTGAAGCTTTCTTT CASSLAGASTTEAFF
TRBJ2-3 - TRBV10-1 TGCGCCAGCAGTGAGTCCGTAGGGGGGGGGCGGAGCACAGATACGCAGTATTTT CASSESVGGGRSTDTQYF